One sample yielded the 2 T cell receptor beta chains listed below, sequenced in a study of tumor-infiltrating lymphocytes in primary liver carcinoma (dated by TCRdb to between 2016 and 2019). TCRdb records Illumina HiSeq 2500 as the sequencer. TCRbeta-specific cDNA was reverse-transcribed from about 520 ng total RNA using a constant-region primer and ProtoScript II reverse transcriptase. TCRbeta libraries were built with three nested multiplex PCR rounds, a slightly modified ARM-PCR procedure. Each of the first two PCR rounds ran for approximately 10 cycles using multiplex TRBV1-TRBV30 forward primers together with a Cbeta reverse primer. TCRdb cleaned the public reads at Q25 with fastp, built clones with MiXCR and kept in-frame beta chains. Rows matching on CDR3 protein sequence are summarized as one entry with the most common DNA and genes. This sample is represented by 250,000 to 350,000 distinct CDR3 sequences; 58% of them were singletons. The ten largest clones represent about a sixth of the sample.

Blood RNA was extracted from unsorted whole blood using TRIzol reagent, and germline DNA was obtained with the DNeasy Blood & Tissue kit. Sequenced input: peripheral blood. The receptors originated from a woman under 40 with primary liver carcinoma and hepatitis B virus infection.

This clonotype was recorded only once. The CDR3 end shows no conserved phenylalanine or tryptophan, and so a read error is likely. The chain joins TRBV5-4 to TRBJ2-1; 8 positions match TRBD2. Germline V CDR1 and CDR2: SGHNT, YYREEE (reference sequence). The CDR3 is 15 residues long. In DNA, the CDR3 is TGTGCCAACAGCTTAGCCCTAGCGGGCTACAATGAGCAGTTCCTC. Its translation is CANSLALAGYNEQFL.

The V and J genes are TRBV30 and TRBJ1-1; D not resolved. CDR3 length: 15 amino acids. The germline CDR1 and CDR2 sequences are GTSNPN and SVGIG (reference sequence). V lost 1 base and J lost 0, with 12 bases in between. The CDR3 nucleotides read TGTGCCTGGAGTGGGAATTTGAATGTGAACACTGAAGCTTTCTTT. Amino acid sequence: CAWSGNLNVNTEAFF.